The T cell receptor (beta chain) described here comes from a study of cytomegalovirus exposure and HLA in healthy donors. PCR primers comprised 60 Vbeta and 13 Jbeta primers. The assay was immunoSEQ multiplex PCR, and TCRdb's table has in-frame clones only and misses some. This sample has roughly 200,000 clones, with 75% to 85% found just once. Trimming took off 3 bases at V and 7 bases at J, with 12 bases between the two ends. Germline V gives CDR1 MDHEN, CDR2 SYDVKM. The CDR3 length is 14 residues. The receptor was isolated from a woman in her 30s in good health and CMV-seropositive. Source material: PBMCs. The rearrangement links TRBV28 to TRBJ1-4; possible D gene TRBD1, 5 bases. The CDR3 DNA follows: TGTGCCAGCAGTTTTGGGGGGAAGGGTGAAAAACTGTTTTTT. This codes for CASSFGGKGEKLFF.